The clone carrying this TCR beta chain came up a few times. Its antigen is not identified. Each CDR3 protein is one row after TCRdb ran MiXCR on the reads. Of 200,000 or so distinct CDR3 sequences listed, 35% to 40% are singletons. This sample is part of a study of T cell repertoires in cytomegalovirus infection. Study-level findings and limits: Dominant in the ex vivo response were TCR beta clonotypes restricted by HLA-C and specific for CMV.

The germline V gene encodes CDR1 SEHNR and CDR2 FQNEAQ (reference sequence). This CDR3 is 13 amino acids long. The V and J ends lost 8 bases and 7 bases, in that order; junction bases with no gene match: 8. The sequence was collected from a human donor in good health (CMV status not recorded). Some clones in this sample may be carry-over from other donors' samples. The sequencing here drew on CD8+ T cells from cultured PBMCs, taken from culture after CMV antigen stimulation. The V and J genes are TRBV7-9 and TRBJ2-1; 7 positions match TRBD1. In DNA form, the CDR3 reads TGTGCCAGCGAACAGGGGTATAAGAATGAGCAGTTCTTC. Amino acids: CASEQGYKNEQFF.